This paragraph reports one T cell receptor (beta chain). Its specificity is not known. The data derive from a study of vaccination effects on CD4 cells after COVID-19. Study-level information: Participants completed two doses of the BNT162b2 or mRNA-1273 vaccine.

Sequencing was performed with immunoSEQ multiplex PCR; in TCRdb, only in-frame clones are kept and a portion is missing. This table has about 65,000 clones, 70% to 80% appearing once. Within the ViraFEST assay, antigen-specific CD4+ T cells underwent expansion with viral peptide pools prior to sequencing. After roughly eleven days in culture, the CD4+ T cells were isolated. Neither prior SARS-CoV-2 infection nor positive nucleocapsid antibodies were present in the vaccine recipients. It was on days 3 and 7 that half the medium was replaced with IL-2 medium. Study results and caveats: After vaccination of healthy people, only 1 of 255 vaccine-induced clones cross-reacted with common cold coronaviruses.

The CDR3 is 13 residues long. V lost 7 bases, J lost 5 bases, and 11 bases lay in between. CDR1 SGHAT and CDR2 FQDESV come from the germline V gene (reference sequence). The sequences come from CD4+ T cells from PBMCs cultured with HCoV-NL63 spike peptides, collected before COVID-19 vaccination. The V gene is TRBV11-1, the J gene TRBJ2-2; perhaps TRBD1 as D (5 bases). The clonotype originates from a human donor who received a COVID-19 vaccine. The CDR3 region is CASTGIRTGELFF. DNA of the CDR3: TGTGCCAGCACAGGGATAAGGACCGGGGAGCTGTTTTTT.